The T cell receptor beta chain described here comes from a study of blood T cell repertoires in COVID-19. Study-level background: Acute and convalescent COVID-19 samples came from the United States, Italy and Spain. T cells, B-cell-depleted T cells, or PBMCs provided the cDNA or gDNA that served as material.

This CDR3 contains 15 residues. Trimming removed 2 bases from V and 4 bases from J, with 9 bases in between. Germline CDR1 reads KGHSY; CDR2 reads FQNENV. In the source study's methods: For nucleated cells, counts were estimated from reference gene primer amplification. Assay used: immunoSEQ multiplex PCR; TCRdb lists only in-frame clones, some missing. V, J and clone size are taken as reported in that table, and D and trimming were inferred from the DNA itself. The sample lists just over 250,000 clones, approximately 89% seen once, with over 2% in the top ten. The chain uses TRBV16 and TRBJ1-6; D gene unclear. The sequence was obtained from a woman aged 45-65 years with acute or convalescent COVID-19. The sequenced sample was peripheral blood. The CDR3 DNA reads TGTGCCAGCAGCCAAATTTCCGTTTATAATTCACCCCTCCACTTT. Residues: CASSQISVYNSPLHF.